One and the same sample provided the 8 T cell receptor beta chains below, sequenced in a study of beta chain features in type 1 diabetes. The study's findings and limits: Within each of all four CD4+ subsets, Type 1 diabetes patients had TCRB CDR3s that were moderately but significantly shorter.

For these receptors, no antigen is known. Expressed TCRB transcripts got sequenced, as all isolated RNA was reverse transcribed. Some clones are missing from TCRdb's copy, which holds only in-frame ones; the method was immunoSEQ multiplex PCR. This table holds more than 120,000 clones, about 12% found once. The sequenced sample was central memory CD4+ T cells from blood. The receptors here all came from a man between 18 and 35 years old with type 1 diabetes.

For the CDR3, the DNA is TGTGCCTGGAGTAGGACAGGGGTAGGGGCCACTGAAGCTTTCTTT. Amino acids: CAWSRTGVGATEAFF. The gene calls are TRBV30 and TRBJ1-1; TRBD1 agrees at 9 bases. CDR3 length equals 15 residues. Germline V CDR1 and CDR2: GTSNPN, SVGIG (reference sequence). V gave up 2 bases and J gave up 4 bases; unmatched junction bases: 8.

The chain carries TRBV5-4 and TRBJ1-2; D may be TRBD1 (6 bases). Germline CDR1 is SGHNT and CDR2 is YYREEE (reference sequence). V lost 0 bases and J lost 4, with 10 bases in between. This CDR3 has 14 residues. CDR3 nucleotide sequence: TGTGCCAGCAGCTTGGCCACAGGGATCTATGGCTACACCTTC. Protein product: CASSLATGIYGYTF. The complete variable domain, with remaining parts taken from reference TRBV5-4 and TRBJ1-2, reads ETGVTQSPTHLIKTRGQQVTLRCSSQSGHNTVSWYQQALGQGPQFIFQYYREEENGRGNFPPRFSGLQFPNYSSELNVNALELDDSALYLCASSLATGIYGYTFGSGTRLTVV.

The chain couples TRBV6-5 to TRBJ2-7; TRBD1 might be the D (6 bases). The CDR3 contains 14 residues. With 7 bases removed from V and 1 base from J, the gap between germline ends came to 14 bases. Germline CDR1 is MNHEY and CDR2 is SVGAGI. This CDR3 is CASTGRDNSYEQYF. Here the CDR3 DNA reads TGTGCCAGCACAGGTCGGGACAATTCCTACGAGCAGTACTTC.

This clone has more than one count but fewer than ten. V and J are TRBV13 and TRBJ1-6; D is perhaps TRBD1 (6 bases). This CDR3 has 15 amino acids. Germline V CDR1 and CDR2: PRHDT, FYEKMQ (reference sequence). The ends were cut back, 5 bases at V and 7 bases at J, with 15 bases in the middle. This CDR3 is CASSPRGGENSPLHF. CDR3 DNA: TGTGCCAGCAGCCCCAGGGGTGGGGAAAATTCACCCCTCCACTTT.

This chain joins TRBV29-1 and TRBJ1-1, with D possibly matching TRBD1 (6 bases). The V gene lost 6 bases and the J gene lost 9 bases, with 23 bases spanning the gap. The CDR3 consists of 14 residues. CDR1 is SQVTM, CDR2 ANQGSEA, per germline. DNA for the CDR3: TGCAGCGTCGGATTGAACCGGGACACAGGAAAAGCTTTCTTT. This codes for CSVGLNRDTGKAFF.

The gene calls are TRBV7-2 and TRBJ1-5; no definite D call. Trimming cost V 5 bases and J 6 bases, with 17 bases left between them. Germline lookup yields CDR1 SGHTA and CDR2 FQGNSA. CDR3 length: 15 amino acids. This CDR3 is CASSPMGSGSQPQHF. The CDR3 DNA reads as TGTGCCAGCAGCCCGATGGGGAGCGGTAGTCAGCCCCAGCATTTT.

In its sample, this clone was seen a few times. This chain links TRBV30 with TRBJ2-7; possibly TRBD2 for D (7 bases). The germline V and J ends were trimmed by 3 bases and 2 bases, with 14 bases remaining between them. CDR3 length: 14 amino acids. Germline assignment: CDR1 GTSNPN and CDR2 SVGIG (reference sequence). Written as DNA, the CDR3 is TGTGCCTGGAGACGAAGGGGGGGTACCTACGAGCAGTACTTC. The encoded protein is CAWRRRGGTYEQYF. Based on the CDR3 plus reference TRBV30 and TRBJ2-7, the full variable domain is SQTIHQWPATLVQPVGSPLSLECTVEGTSNPNLYWYRQAAGRGLQLLFYSVGIGQISSEVPQNLSASRPQDRQFILSSKKLLLSDSGFYLCAWRRRGGTYEQYFGPGTRLTVT.

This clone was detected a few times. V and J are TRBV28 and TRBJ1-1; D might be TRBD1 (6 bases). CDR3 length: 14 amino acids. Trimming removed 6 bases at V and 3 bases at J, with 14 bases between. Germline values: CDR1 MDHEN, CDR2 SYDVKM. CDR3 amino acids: CASSRAGEDTEAFF. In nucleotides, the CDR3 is TGTGCCAGCAGCAGAGCAGGGGAGGACACTGAAGCTTTCTTT. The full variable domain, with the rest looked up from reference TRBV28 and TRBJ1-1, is DVKVTQSSRYLVKRTGEKVFLECVQDMDHENMFWYRQDPGLGLRLIYFSYDVKMKEKGDIPEGYSVSREKKERFSLILESASTNQTSMYLCASSRAGEDTEAFFGQGTRLTVV.